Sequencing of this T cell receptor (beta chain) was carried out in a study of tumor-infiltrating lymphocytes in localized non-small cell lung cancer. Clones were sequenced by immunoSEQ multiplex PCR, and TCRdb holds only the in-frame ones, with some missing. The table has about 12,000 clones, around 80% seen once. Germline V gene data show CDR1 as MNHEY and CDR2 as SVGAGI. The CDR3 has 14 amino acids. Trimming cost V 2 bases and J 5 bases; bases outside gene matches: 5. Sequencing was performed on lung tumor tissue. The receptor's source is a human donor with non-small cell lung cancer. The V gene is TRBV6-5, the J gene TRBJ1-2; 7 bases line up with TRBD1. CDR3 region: CASSYRDRRYGYTF. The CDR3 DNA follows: TGTGCCAGCAGTTACCGGGACAGAAGATATGGCTACACCTTC.